Presented here are 3 T cell receptor beta chains from one specimen sequenced in a study of T cell repertoires in cytomegalovirus infection. TCRdb re-called the reads through MiXCR, storing one row per CDR3 protein. The sample has around 170,000 distinct CDR3 sequences, over 15% seen once. The sample comprised CD8+ T cells from PBMCs. Every receptor here comes from a human donor in good health (CMV status not recorded). Some clones in this sample may be carry-over from other donors' samples.

This chain links TRBV7-8 with TRBJ2-2; 10 bases are shared with TRBD2. Germline values: CDR1 SGHVS, CDR2 FQNEAQ. J was trimmed by 6 bases and V by 3 bases; bases with no gene match: 7. The CDR3 has 16 residues. CDR3 amino acids: CASSFPTSGLSGELFF. The CDR3 DNA sequence: TGTGCCAGCAGCTTTCCGACTAGCGGGTTGTCCGGGGAGCTGTTTTTT.

With respect to this clonotype: The junction departs from germline at one end; a sequencing error may be responsible. The rearrangement joins TRBV10-1 to TRBJ1-1, with D hard to call. CDR3 length equals 12 residues. CDR1 and CDR2 (germline): WNHNN, SYGVQD (reference sequence). The CDR3 sequence is CASGDLGSEAFF. In nucleotides, the CDR3 is TGCGCCAGCGGTGACCTGGGGTCTGAAGCTTTCTTT.

This clonotype was seen a few times. The chain links TRBV5-6 to TRBJ1-6; D ambiguous. The CDR3 runs 14 residues. The ends were cut back, 1 base at V and 9 bases at J, with 11 bases in the middle. The V gene's germline CDR1 is SGHDT and CDR2 YYEEEE. CDR3 coding DNA: TGTGCCAGCAGCTTGATCACAGTAACTTCACCCCTCCACTTT. Translation gives CASSLITVTSPLHF. Together with reference TRBV5-6 and TRBJ1-6, the CDR3 gives the full variable domain: DAGVTQSPTHLIKTRGQQVTLRCSPKSGHDTVSWYQQALGQGPQFIFQYYEEEERQRGNFPDRFSGHQFPNYSSELNVNALLLGDSALYLCASSLITVTSPLHFGNGTRLTVT.